This T cell receptor (beta chain) was observed in a study of graft-versus-host responses after intestinal transplantation. Notes on this clone: The antigen is unknown.

V was pared by 6 bases and J by 8 bases, with 22 bases of the junction left unmatched. Germline assignment: CDR1 SEHNR and CDR2 FQNEAQ (reference sequence). There are 18 residues in the CDR3. Profiled with immunoSEQ multiplex PCR; TCRdb holds only in-frame clones, not every one. The sample records 70,000 to 75,000 clones, roughly 90% being singletons. The chain recombines TRBV7-9 with TRBJ2-1; TRBD1 aligns across 7 bases. The TCR originated in a human donor who received an intestinal transplant. The input for sequencing was unstimulated CD8+ T cells sorted from spleen or lymph node cells, taken before intestinal transplant. CDR3 nucleotides: TGTGCCAGCAGAAGGCCGTTTGGGACAGACCCTTTGGTCGATGAGCAGTTCTTC. Its translation: CASRRPFGTDPLVDEQFF. The full variable domain, its missing parts supplied by reference TRBV7-9 and TRBJ2-1, is DTGVSQNPRHKITKRGQNVTFRCDPISEHNRLYWYRQTLGQGPEFLTYFQNEAQLEKSRLLSDRFSAERPKGSFSTLEIQRTEQGDSAMYLCASRRPFGTDPLVDEQFFGPGTRLTVL.